The 19 T cell receptor beta chains in this list originate from one sample, sequenced in a study of T-cell reconstitution after alpha-beta-depleted transplantation in children. The TCRbeta library incorporated unique molecular identifiers. In TCRdb, the PCR reads were re-called with MiXCR into one record per CDR3 protein. The sample lists about 830,000 distinct CDR3 sequences; roughly 16% were seen once. This specimen was PBMCs, mostly from graft donor cells, taken 360 days after TCRalphabeta/CD19-depleted stem cell transplant. These receptor sequences come from a male patient younger than 18 who had a stem cell transplant for acute lymphoblastic leukemia, so the T cells may come from the graft donor.

This clonotype has a handful of counts. This chain links TRBV20-1 with TRBJ2-1; TRBD2 is a possible D gene (5 bases). The germline gives CDR1 DFQATT, CDR2 SNEGSKA (reference sequence). This CDR3 is 13 amino acids long. The V and J ends lost 6 bases and 2 bases respectively, with 11 bases between them. The CDR3 DNA sequence: TGCAGTGCCTATAGCGCTACCTACAATGAGCAGTTCTTC. Residues: CSAYSATYNEQFF.

There are a few counts of this clonotype. In DNA, the CDR3 is TGCAGCGTTGAAAACAGGCTGCACAATGAGCAGTTCTTC. It codes for CSVENRLHNEQFF. This chain links TRBV29-1 with TRBJ2-1; a possible D gene is TRBD1 (5 bases). The ends were cut back, 2 bases at V and 5 bases at J, with 10 bases in the middle. The CDR3 is 13 residues long. Germline CDR1 is SQVTM and CDR2 is ANQGSEA.

The CDR3 coding sequence is TGTGCCAGCAGCTTAGTCCCCTACCCAGGGTCCGAGCAGTACTTC. This codes for CASSLVPYPGSEQYF. The rearrangement uses TRBV7-9 and TRBJ2-7; perhaps TRBD1 as D (5 bases). Germline CDR1 reads SEHNR; CDR2 reads FQNEAQ (reference sequence). The CDR3 consists of 15 residues. V was cut by 1 base and J by 6 bases, with 16 bases left in between. Full variable domain (missing parts from reference TRBV7-9 and TRBJ2-7): DTGVSQNPRHKITKRGQNVTFRCDPISEHNRLYWYRQTLGQGPEFLTYFQNEAQLEKSRLLSDRFSAERPKGSFSTLEIQRTEQGDSAMYLCASSLVPYPGSEQYFGPGTRLTVT.

This chain links TRBV18 with TRBJ1-2; 8 bases match TRBD1. The germline V gene has CDR1 KGHSH and CDR2 LQKENI. V lost 3 bases to trimming and J lost 13 bases; unmatched junction nucleotides: 16. The CDR3 is 15 amino acids. The CDR3 region has the DNA TGTGCCAGCTCACCTCGCTCTGGACAGGGTAGGGCCTTCACCTTC. As protein: CASSPRSGQGRAFTF.

The chain couples TRBV2 to TRBJ2-7; D possibly matches TRBD1 or TRBD2 (5 bases each). The CDR3 has 17 amino acids. V was clipped by 8 bases and J by 4 bases, with 27 bases between them. Germline CDR1 SNHLY, CDR2 FYNNEI. CDR3: CASLPQSGTDARYEQYF. The CDR3 DNA sequence: TGTGCCAGCCTACCCCAATCGGGGACGGACGCGAGGTACGAGCAGTACTTC. Full variable domain (outside the CDR3, taken from reference TRBV2 and TRBJ2-7): EPEVTQTPSHQVTQMGQEVILRCVPISNHLYFYWYRQILGQKVEFLVSFYNNEISEKSEIFDDQFSVERPDGSNFTLKIRSTKLEDSAMYFCASLPQSGTDARYEQYFGPGTRLTVT.

The V call is TRBV5-1, the J call TRBJ1-1; possible D gene TRBD1, 6 bases. The V gene lost 0 bases and the J gene lost 11 bases, with 14 bases spanning the gap. Germline-derived CDR1 and CDR2 are SGHRS and YFSETQ. The length of the CDR3 is 13 residues. The CDR3 bases are TGCGCCAGCAGCTTGGAAGGGGGGCTGAGGGCTTTCTTT. It is translated as CASSLEGGLRAFF.

This rearrangement joins TRBV5-1 to TRBJ2-7, with D unresolved. This CDR3 has 14 residues. Trimming cost V 0 bases and J 4 bases, with 11 bases left between them. Germline V lookup: CDR1 SGHRS, CDR2 YFSETQ. Here the CDR3 reads CASSLDPKGYEQYF. The DNA of the CDR3 is TGCGCCAGCAGCTTGGACCCTAAGGGTTACGAGCAGTACTTC.

This clonotype has a count of ten or more. The chain combines TRBV27 with TRBJ2-7; weak D call: TRBD1 (6 bases). V dropped 5 bases and J dropped 0 bases, with 14 bases sitting between them. The CDR3 runs to 15 residues. Germline CDR1 and CDR2: MNHEY and SMNVEV (reference sequence). This chain's CDR3 is CASSPIQGSSYEQYF. Written as DNA, the CDR3 is TGTGCCAGCAGTCCCATACAGGGCAGCTCCTACGAGCAGTACTTC.

As regards this clonotype: The junction departs from the called germline gene at one end, perhaps through a read error. The rearrangement links TRBV29-1 to TRBJ2-3; the match to TRBD2 covers 7 bases. The germline CDR1 and CDR2 sequences are SQVTM and ANQGSEA. This CDR3 spans 12 amino acids. The CDR3 spells CSLATSTYTQYF. In DNA, the CDR3 is TGCAGCTTGGCGACTAGCACATATACGCAGTATTTT.

This chain links TRBV3-1 with TRBJ2-1; 7 bases agree with TRBD1. V shed 4 bases, J shed 8 bases, and the junction held 11 bases outside the gene matches. The CDR3 loop spans 15 amino acids. The germline gives CDR1 LGHDT, CDR2 YNNKEL (reference sequence). CDR3 DNA: TGTGCCAGCAGCCTACTGACAGGGTCGGTAGATGAGCAGTTCTTC. As protein: CASSLLTGSVDEQFF.

In its sample, this clonotype was seen many times. The V gene is TRBV5-5, the J gene TRBJ2-3; 10 bases align to TRBD2. The CDR3 is 15 amino acids. CDR1 and CDR2 from the germline V gene are SGHKS and YYEKEE (reference sequence). The junction had 6 bases not matched to a gene; V was cut back by 4 bases and J by 4 bases. The CDR3 loop is CASSQLAGLSDTQYF. Here the CDR3 DNA reads TGTGCCAGCAGCCAACTAGCGGGACTCTCAGATACGCAGTATTTT.

This chain uses TRBV7-8 with TRBJ1-4, with a possible D match to TRBD1 (5 bases). The CDR3 is 16 amino acids. From germline, CDR1 is SGHVS and CDR2 FQNEAQ. V dropped 1 base and J dropped 7 bases, with 16 bases sitting between them. CDR3 bases: TGTGCCAGCAGCTTAGAAAGGGGCCTCCAGGGTGAAAAACTGTTTTTT. It specifies CASSLERGLQGEKLFF.

This clonotype was detected many times. V gene TRBV5-6 combines with J gene TRBJ2-7, with D unclear. The CDR3 length is 14 residues. V was trimmed by 1 base and J by 7 bases, leaving 15 bases between them. Looked up from germline, CDR1 is SGHDT and CDR2 is YYEEEE. In nucleotides, the CDR3 is TGTGCCAGCAGCTTGACCGAGACCTTGGGAGAGCAGTACTTC. Protein product: CASSLTETLGEQYF.

This clonotype showed up many times. The CDR3 here is CASRPGLQYNEQFF. CDR3 in DNA: TGTGCCAGCAGGCCGGGACTACAATACAATGAGCAGTTCTTC. The genes are TRBV12-3 or TRBV12-4 and TRBJ2-1; TRBD2 matches 7 bases. The CDR3 has 14 amino acids. The ends lost 6 bases at V and 4 bases at J; junction bases unmatched: 6.

The chain has TRBV6-1 and TRBJ2-2; possibly TRBD2 for D (6 bases). With 6 bases removed from V and 0 bases from J, the gap between germline ends came to 14 bases. The CDR3 has 16 amino acids. CDR1 and CDR2 from the germline V gene are MNHNS and SASEGT. This CDR3 is CASRRTTLANTGELFF. The CDR3 DNA sequence: TGTGCCAGCAGGAGGACTACCCTCGCGAACACCGGGGAGCTGTTTTTT.

This clonotype was found a few times. This chain connects TRBV7-9 to TRBJ2-1, with D tentatively TRBD2 (5 bases). V lost 5 bases and J 1 base, leaving 12 bases between the germline ends. Germline CDR1 reads SEHNR; CDR2 reads FQNEAQ (reference sequence). This CDR3 has 15 residues. The CDR3 loop is CASSPLRASYNEQFF. The CDR3 bases are TGTGCCAGCAGCCCCCTGAGGGCATCCTACAATGAGCAGTTCTTC.

The sample holds a few counts of this clonotype. The chain carries TRBV12-3 or TRBV12-4 and TRBJ2-6; 7 bases map to TRBD1. J gave up 1 base and V 3 bases, and 12 bases lay outside the gene matches. CDR3 length equals 19 residues. The CDR3 bases are TGTGCCAGCAGTTTCGGAGTGGGGACAGCTGCATCTGGGGCCAACGTCCTGACTTTC. Its protein product is CASSFGVGTAASGANVLTF.

The chain combines TRBV5-6 with TRBJ2-3; D remains unclear. This CDR3 contains 16 residues. V was trimmed by 4 bases and J by 6 bases, leaving 21 bases between them. From germline, CDR1 is SGHDT and CDR2 YYEEEE. The CDR3 loop reads CASSPGRSSPKDTQYF. CDR3 coding DNA: TGTGCCAGCAGCCCCGGTAGGTCCTCACCCAAGGATACGCAGTATTTT.

This clonotype was seen a few times. The chain recombines TRBV27 with TRBJ1-1, with 10 bases that match TRBD1. Trimming removed 6 bases from V and 0 bases from J; junction bases left unmatched: 16. CDR3 length: 19 amino acids. Per germline, CDR1 MNHEY and CDR2 SMNVEV (reference sequence). The CDR3 DNA reads TGTGCCAGCAGAACGAGGAGGACAGGGGGAGTAGGGATGAACACTGAAGCTTTCTTT. Its translation: CASRTRRTGGVGMNTEAFF.